In this sample, the clone carrying this T cell receptor (beta chain) turned up many times. V lost 6 bases and J lost 3, with 12 bases in between. Germline lookup yields CDR1 DFQATT and CDR2 SNEGSKA (reference sequence). The CDR3 length is 12 residues. These data originate in a study of blood T cells in healthy people across ages. Alongside a J-beta primer mix, a sample-barcoded 5' primer served in a second PCR lasting roughly 6 to 11 cycles. TCRdb itself ran the 5' RACE reads through MiXCR, one entry per CDR3 protein. The sample includes about 650,000 distinct CDR3 sequences, roughly half seen only once; the top ten take roughly 14%.

The specimen sequenced was blood. The chain has TRBV20-1 and TRBJ2-7; D possibly matches TRBD1 or TRBD2 (5 bases each). The sequence derives from a woman aged 80 or older in good health. CDR3 protein: CSAKGPYYEQYF. The DNA of the CDR3 is TGCAGTGCAAAGGGACCATACTACGAGCAGTACTTC.